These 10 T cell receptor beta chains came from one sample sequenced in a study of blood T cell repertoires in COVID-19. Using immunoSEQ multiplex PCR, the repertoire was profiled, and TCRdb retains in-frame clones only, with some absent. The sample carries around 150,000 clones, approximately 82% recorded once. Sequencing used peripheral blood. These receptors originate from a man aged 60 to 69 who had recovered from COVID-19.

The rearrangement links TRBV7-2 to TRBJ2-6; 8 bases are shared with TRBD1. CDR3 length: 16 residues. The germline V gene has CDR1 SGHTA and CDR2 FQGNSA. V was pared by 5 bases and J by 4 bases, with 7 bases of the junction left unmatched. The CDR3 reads CASSLTTGAGANVLTF. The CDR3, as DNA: TGTGCCAGCAGCCTCACGACAGGGGCCGGGGCCAACGTCCTGACTTTC.

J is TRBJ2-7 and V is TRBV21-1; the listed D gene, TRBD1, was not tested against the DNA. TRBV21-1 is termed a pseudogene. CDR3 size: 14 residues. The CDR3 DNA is TGTGCCAGCAGCAGGGGGACAGGGACCTACGAGCAGTACTTC. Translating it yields CASSRGTGTYEQYF.

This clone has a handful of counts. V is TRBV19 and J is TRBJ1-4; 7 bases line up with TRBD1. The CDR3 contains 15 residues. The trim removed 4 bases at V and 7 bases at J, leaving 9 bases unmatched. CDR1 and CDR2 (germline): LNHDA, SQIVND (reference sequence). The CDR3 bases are TGTGCCAGTAGTAAGGATCGACAGGGTGGTGAAAAACTGTTTTTT. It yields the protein CASSKDRQGGEKLFF.

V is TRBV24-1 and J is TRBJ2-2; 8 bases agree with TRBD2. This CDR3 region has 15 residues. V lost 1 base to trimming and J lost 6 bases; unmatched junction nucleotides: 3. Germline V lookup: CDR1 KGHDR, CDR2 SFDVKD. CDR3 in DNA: TGTGCCACCAGTGATTTCGCGACTAGCGCCGGGGAGCTGTTTTTT. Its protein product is CATSDFATSAGELFF.

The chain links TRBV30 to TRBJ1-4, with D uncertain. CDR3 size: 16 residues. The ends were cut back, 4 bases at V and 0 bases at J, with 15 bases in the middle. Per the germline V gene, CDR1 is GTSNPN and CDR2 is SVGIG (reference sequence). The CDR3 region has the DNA TGTGCCTGGAAGCTGGCGGGATTTGCAACTAATGAAAAACTGTTTTTT. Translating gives CAWKLAGFATNEKLFF.

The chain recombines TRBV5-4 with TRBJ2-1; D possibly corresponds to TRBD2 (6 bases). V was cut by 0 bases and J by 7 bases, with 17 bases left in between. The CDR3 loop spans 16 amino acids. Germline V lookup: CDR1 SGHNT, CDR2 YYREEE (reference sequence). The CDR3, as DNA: TGTGCCAGCAGCTTGGTGGCGGGGATATGGGGGAATGAGCAGTTCTTC. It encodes CASSLVAGIWGNEQFF.

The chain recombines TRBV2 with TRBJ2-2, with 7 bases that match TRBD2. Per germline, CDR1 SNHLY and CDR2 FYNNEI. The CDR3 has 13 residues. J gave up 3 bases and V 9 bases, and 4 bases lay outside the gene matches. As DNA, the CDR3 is TGTGCCAGTACCCGGGAGGACACCGGGGAGCTGTTTTTT. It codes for CASTREDTGELFF.

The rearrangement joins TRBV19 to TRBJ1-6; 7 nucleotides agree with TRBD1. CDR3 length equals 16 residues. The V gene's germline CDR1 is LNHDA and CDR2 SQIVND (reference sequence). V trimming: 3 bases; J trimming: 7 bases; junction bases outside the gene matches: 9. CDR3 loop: CASSISTGQPNSPLHF. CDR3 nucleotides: TGTGCCAGTAGTATCTCTACGGGACAGCCCAATTCACCCCTCCACTTT.

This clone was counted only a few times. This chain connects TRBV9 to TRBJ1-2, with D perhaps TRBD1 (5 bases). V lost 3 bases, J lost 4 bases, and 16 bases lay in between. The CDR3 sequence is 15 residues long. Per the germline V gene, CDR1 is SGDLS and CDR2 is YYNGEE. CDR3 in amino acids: CASSETPDSSYGYTF. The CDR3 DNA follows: TGTGCCAGCAGCGAGACCCCCGACAGCTCCTATGGCTACACCTTC.

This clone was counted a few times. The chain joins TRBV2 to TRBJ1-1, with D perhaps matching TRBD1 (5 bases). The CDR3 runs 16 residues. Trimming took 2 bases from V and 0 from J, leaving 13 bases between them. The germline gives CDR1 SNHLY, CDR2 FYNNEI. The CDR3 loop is CASSESLGVVNTEAFF. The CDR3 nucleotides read TGTGCCAGCAGTGAATCTCTAGGGGTCGTGAACACTGAAGCTTTCTTT.